This TCR beta chain was found in a study of T cell repertoires in cytomegalovirus infection. Study in general: Public TCR beta signatures marked donors with CMV infection and the matching HLA.

This clonotype was counted once. The antigen remains undetermined. MiXCR was run by TCRdb on the reads, yielding one entry per CDR3 protein. Of roughly 990,000 distinct CDR3 sequences detected, around 32% appear once; the ten largest clones hold around 15%. Study outcomes and limitations: Identification of carriers of CMV plus the relevant HLA was performed using cumulative public TCR beta family frequency. Clonotypes of TCR beta that were HLA-C-restricted and CMV-specific dominated the ex vivo response.

The CDR3 runs 11 residues. Trimming pared 6 bases from V and 1 base from J, leaving 4 bases between. CDR1 MNHGY and CDR2 SAAAGT come from the germline V gene. Sequenced here: cultured CD8+ T cells from PBMCs, sampled from culture after CMV antigen stimulation. The sequence came from a human donor in good health (CMV status not recorded). Some clones in this sample may be carry-over from other donors' samples. V and J are TRBV6-8 and TRBJ2-7; the D is unclear. CDR3 region: CASRRSYEQYF. CDR3 nucleotides: TGTGCCAGCAGAAGATCCTACGAGCAGTACTTC.